The T cell receptor beta chain under discussion was sequenced for a study of response to subunit inactivated influenza vaccine (dated by TCRdb to 2016 to 2019). General notes on the study: The study used deep quantitative T cell receptor repertoire profiling to track responses to a trivalent subunit inactivated influenza vaccine.

In its sample, this clonotype was seen a few times. The antigen this receptor binds is unknown. Within one base of it there is no much larger clone, and no base qualities were kept. Its CDR3 holds 16 amino acids, cysteine through phenylalanine. CDR3 DNA only is kept here, 48 bases in frame from base 1. Trimming accounts for 3 bases at V and 5 bases at J, while the number of junction bases matched to no gene is 7. Libraries were built with RT-PCR. TCRdb shows the sequencer as Illumina HiSeq 2500. The raw public data were reprocessed by TCRdb itself: fastp quality trimming at Q25, MiXCR clonotype calling, in-frame beta chains only. Each CDR3 protein appears once, grouped with its most common genes and DNA. This sample is represented by hundreds of thousands of distinct CDR3 sequences; 6% to 9% of them were singletons. The ten largest clonotypes hold 10% to 15% of the sample. Results the study describes overall, beyond this receptor: It was suggested by the authors that each seasonal influenza vaccination may recruit only a limited number of new T cells.

This clonotype was sampled from a man in his fifties or sixties who received an inactivated influenza vaccine. Donor details come from another sample of the same person, matched by shared clones. This specimen was PBMCs from blood, taken less than 30 months after vaccination. The chain joins TRBV12-3 or TRBV12-4 to TRBJ2-1, with TRBD2 matching 10 junction bases. Here is the DNA: TGTGCCAGCAGTTTTCTAGGACTAGCGGAAAACAATGAGCAGTTCTTC. Its protein product is CASSFLGLAENNEQFF.